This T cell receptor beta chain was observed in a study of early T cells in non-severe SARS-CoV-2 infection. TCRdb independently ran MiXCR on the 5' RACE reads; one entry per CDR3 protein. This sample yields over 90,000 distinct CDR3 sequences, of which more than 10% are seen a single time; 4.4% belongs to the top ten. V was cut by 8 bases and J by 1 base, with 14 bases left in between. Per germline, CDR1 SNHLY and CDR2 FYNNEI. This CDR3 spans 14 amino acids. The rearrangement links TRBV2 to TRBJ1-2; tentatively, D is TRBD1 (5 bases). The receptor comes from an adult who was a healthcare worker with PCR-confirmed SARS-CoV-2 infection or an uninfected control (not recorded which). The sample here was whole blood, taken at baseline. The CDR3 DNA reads TGTGCCAGCCACTGGGACCGAGATAACTATGGCTACACCTTC. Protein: CASHWDRDNYGYTF.